The rows below give T cell receptor beta chains drawn from one sample of a study of blood T cell repertoires in COVID-19. Here immunoSEQ multiplex PCR was the method, and the copy in TCRdb shows in-frame clones only, minus some. The table records about 200,000 clones, 86% of them present only once. Sequenced: peripheral blood. These receptors came from a woman in her 70s with acute or convalescent COVID-19. The CDR3 runs from the conserved cysteine through the conserved F or W. Some rows have no size entry. The others give once, few or many, or a class for an expanded clone.

V gene	clone size	CDR3 protein
TRBV7-2	few	CASSSRTASYEQYF
TRBV29-1	.	CSVANSNTEAFF
TRBV27	.	CASNVGRDTEAFF
TRBV7-9	.	CASSYSGGANNEQFF
TRBV6-5	.	CASSYGLAGQNIQYF
TRBV7-2	.	CASAKDRAAYEQYF
TRBV5-8	once	CASSLGTGANYGYTF
TRBV7-3	.	CASSSTGGNTGELFF
TRBV29-1	.	CSVELGQGTEAFF
TRBV19	.	CASSIRGLLETQYF
TRBV7-2	.	CASSLAGGMNEQFF
TRBV5-1	.	CASFEEGANTEAFF
TRBV19	.	CASNPQAGHAYEQYF
TRBV7-6	.	CASSLQDFTGELFF
TRBV28	.	CASSLGGNYEQYF
TRBV7-3	.	CASSLGAPQNTEAFF
TRBV19	.	CASSIGRGQGRPQHF
TRBV4-1	.	CASRRQGNTEAFF
TRBV18	.	CASSPLQGGETQYF
TRBV10-3	.	CAISEGQGSYEQYF
TRBV5-1	once	CASSLEAGSSYNSPLHF
TRBV29-1	.	CSVGQGTIYEQYF
TRBV6-1	.	CASSDGRQFAHEQYF
TRBV7-2	.	CASSLVPLSYNEQFF
TRBV5-1	few	CASSLTRGANYGYTF
TRBV12-5	.	CASARGQGSYEQYF
TRBV3-1/TRBV3-2	.	CASSQGLGNTIYF
TRBV5-4	.	CASSRTGNTDTQYF
TRBV5-1	.	CASSHAEGLAETQYF
TRBV2	few	CASNIRGNTEAFF
TRBV6-5	.	CAGQNRFSYEQYF
TRBV3-1/TRBV3-2	.	CASSRGGLASYEQYF
TRBV7-9	.	CASSLGGRQNTGELFF
TRBV28	few	CASTTSGTYNSPLHF
TRBV6-5	.	CASRADIDGYTF
TRBV11-2	.	CASSLEASGLYEQYF
TRBV27	.	CASKQGDYNSPLHF
TRBV28	.	CASSYRASGRASTGELFF
TRBV5-4	.	CASNKGAGGTDTQYF
TRBV6-1	.	CASSEALNLNQPQHF
TRBV6-5	.	CASSYDGSGLYEQYF
TRBV18	.	CASSDRDQAPLGAFF
TRBV12-5	few	CASGLGGSSGAYEQYF
TRBV28	few	CASSSPSQAEISKGYGYTF
TRBV7-9	.	CASSLDNLNQPQHF
TRBV15	.	CATSRDSVSGNTIYF
TRBV2	few	CASSGHTAYNEQFF
TRBV7-2	.	CASSLDRTVSYEQYF
TRBV19	few	CASTSTGVQPQHF
TRBV24-1	.	CATSDPRSSYNEQFF
TRBV28	few	CASRLVQGVHQPQHF
TRBV3-1/TRBV3-2	.	CASSQNPRANYGYTF
TRBV2	once	CASREGTSGGAALETQYF
TRBV5-8	.	CASSLAGGYTF
TRBV7-8	.	CASSENRGPLEQYF
TRBV7-9	.	CASSLALQGRSNEQFF
TRBV5-6	.	CASSAPGTGQETQYF
TRBV20-1	.	CSASSQETQYF
TRBV7-9	once	CASSLEGASGNTIYF
TRBV3-1/TRBV3-2	.	CASSRTGDGNTIYF